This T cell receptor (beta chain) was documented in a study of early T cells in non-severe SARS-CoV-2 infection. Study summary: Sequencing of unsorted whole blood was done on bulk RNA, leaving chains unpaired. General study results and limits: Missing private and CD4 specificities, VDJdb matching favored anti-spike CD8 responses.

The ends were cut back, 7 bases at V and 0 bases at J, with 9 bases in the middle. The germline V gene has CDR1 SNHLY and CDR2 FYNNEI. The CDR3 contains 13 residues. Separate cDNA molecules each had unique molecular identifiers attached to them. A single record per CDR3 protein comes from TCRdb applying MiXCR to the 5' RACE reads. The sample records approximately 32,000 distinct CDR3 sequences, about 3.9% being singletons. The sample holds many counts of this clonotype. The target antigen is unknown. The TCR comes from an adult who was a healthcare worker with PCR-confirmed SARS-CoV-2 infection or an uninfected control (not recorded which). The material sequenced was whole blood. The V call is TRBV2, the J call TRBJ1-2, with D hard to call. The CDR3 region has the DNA TGTGCCAGCACCCGACCCCCTAACTATGGCTACACCTTC. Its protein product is CASTRPPNYGYTF.